Shown below are 17 T cell receptor beta chains from a single sample sequenced in a study of immune cell composition in non-small cell lung cancer. The assay was immunoSEQ multiplex PCR, and TCRdb's table has in-frame clones only and misses some. The sample contains roughly 4,700 clones, around three quarters of which appear only once. The sample consisted of lung tumor tissue. Receptor source: a human donor with non-small cell lung cancer.

The chain uses TRBV7-9 and TRBJ2-7; 9 nucleotides match TRBD1. The CDR3 extends over 14 amino acids. Trimming at V came to 3 bases and at J to 5 bases, leaving 5 bases not matched to a gene. The germline V gene has CDR1 SEHNR and CDR2 FQNEAQ (reference sequence). The CDR3 DNA sequence: TGTGCCAGCAGCTTGACAGGGGGGTCTGACGAGCAGTACTTC. Its translation is CASSLTGGSDEQYF.

This chain joins TRBV5-4 and TRBJ2-1, with 10 bases identical to TRBD2. Losses at the gene ends were 3 bases for V and 10 bases for J; bases not matched to a gene: 10. Germline CDR1 reads SGHNT; CDR2 reads YYREEE (reference sequence). The CDR3 is 15 amino acids. The CDR3 nucleotides are TGTGCCAGCAGCTCCGGGACTAGCGATATTGGAGAGCAGTTCTTC. It yields the protein CASSSGTSDIGEQFF.

V usage is TRBV19 and J usage is TRBJ2-4, with unresolved D. V was cut by 4 bases and J by 0 bases, with 10 bases left in between. The germline V gene encodes CDR1 LNHDA and CDR2 SQIVND (reference sequence). The CDR3 totals 15 residues. The CDR3 sequence: CASSSFVLAKNIQYF. CDR3 DNA sequence: TGTGCCAGTAGTAGTTTCGTCCTAGCCAAAAACATTCAGTACTTC.

V usage is TRBV5-1 and J usage is TRBJ2-7, with TRBD2 identical over 11 bases. The CDR3 is 18 amino acids. The ends lost 0 bases at V and 0 bases at J; junction bases unmatched: 8. CDR1 is SGHRS, CDR2 YFSETQ, per germline. In nucleotides, the CDR3 is TGCGCCAGCAGCTTGGAGTCTAGCGGGGGGCGGAGCTCCTACGAGCAGTACTTC. It translates to CASSLESSGGRSSYEQYF.

The chain joins TRBV18 to TRBJ1-2; perhaps TRBD1 as D (5 bases). CDR3 length: 13 amino acids. Deletions cut 2 bases from V and 1 base from J, with 5 bases between. Germline CDR1 KGHSH, CDR2 LQKENI. The CDR3 spells CASSPDSNYGYTF. The DNA for the CDR3 is TGTGCCAGCTCACCAGACAGTAACTATGGCTACACCTTC.

The V call is TRBV10-3, the J call TRBJ2-3, with TRBD2 identical over 10 bases. The germline gives CDR1 ENHRY, CDR2 SYGVKD. The junction had 0 bases not matched to a gene; V was cut back by 2 bases and J by 1 base. The CDR3 is made up of 15 amino acids. CDR3 nucleotides: TGTGCCATCAGTGAGCTAGCGGGAGGCACAGATACGCAGTATTTT. Its translation: CAISELAGGTDTQYF.

The rearrangement uses TRBV2 and TRBJ2-1; 11 nucleotides align to TRBD2. This CDR3 is 15 amino acids long. The junction had 6 bases not matched to a gene; V was cut back by 4 bases and J by 7 bases. From germline, CDR1 is SNHLY and CDR2 FYNNEI. CDR3: CASSGLAGNVNEQFF. DNA of the CDR3: TGTGCCAGCAGTGGACTAGCGGGAAACGTTAATGAGCAGTTCTTC.

J is TRBJ2-1 and V is TRBV4-2; 12 bases align to TRBD2. V trimming: 1 base; J trimming: 10 bases; junction bases outside the gene matches: 14. The CDR3 loop spans 18 amino acids. Germline lookup yields CDR1 LGHNA and CDR2 YNFKEQ. Here the CDR3 DNA reads TGTGCCAGCAGCCAAGGCAAAACCTCTAGCGGGAGGGCCGGGGAGCAGTTCTTC. Translated, it gives CASSQGKTSSGRAGEQFF.

J is TRBJ1-1 and V is TRBV7-2; a weak D match, TRBD1 (6 bases). The CDR3 is 14 amino acids. V gave up 2 bases and J gave up 1 base, with 8 bases separating them. CDR1 and CDR2 from the germline V gene are SGHTA and FQGNSA. CDR3 residues: CASSLIRGNTEAFF. CDR3 nucleotides: TGTGCCAGCAGCTTAATCAGGGGGAACACTGAAGCTTTCTTT.

V usage is TRBV7-2 and J usage is TRBJ2-3, with D possibly matching TRBD1 (7 bases). There are 16 residues in the CDR3. Germline V gene data show CDR1 as SGHTA and CDR2 as FQGNSA. The V gene lost 5 bases and the J gene lost 3 bases, with 18 bases spanning the gap. As DNA, the CDR3 is TGTGCCAGCAGCCCCCGACAGGGAGGCGATACAGATACGCAGTATTTT. Translated: CASSPRQGGDTDTQYF.

This clone is medium-sized (0.01 to 0.1%) in the sample. The gene calls are TRBV7-9 and TRBJ1-2; D gene uncertain. V dropped 5 bases and J dropped 4 bases, with 14 bases sitting between them. The CDR3 is 14 amino acids. Germline V gene sequence: CDR1 SEHNR, CDR2 FQNEAQ (reference sequence). CDR3 amino acids: CASSPSYQVYGYTF. In nucleotides, the CDR3 is TGTGCCAGCAGCCCCTCCTATCAAGTCTATGGCTACACCTTC. The full variable domain, with the rest looked up from reference TRBV7-9 and TRBJ1-2, is DTGVSQNPRHKITKRGQNVTFRCDPISEHNRLYWYRQTLGQGPEFLTYFQNEAQLEKSRLLSDRFSAERPKGSFSTLEIQRTEQGDSAMYLCASSPSYQVYGYTFGSGTRLTVV.

The chain has TRBV4-3 and TRBJ1-4; D gene uncertain. In germline, CDR1 is LGHNA, CDR2 YSLEER. This CDR3 is built from 17 residues. V was clipped by 4 bases and J by 0 bases, with 15 bases between them. The chain's CDR3 is CASSPRTFGATNEKLFF. The CDR3 nucleotides read TGCGCCAGCAGCCCCCGGACGTTCGGGGCAACTAATGAAAAACTGTTTTTT.

This clone was recorded a few times. V usage is TRBV5-4 and J usage is TRBJ2-5; D perhaps matches TRBD2 (6 bases). Trimming left V 2 bases short and J 3 bases short, with 11 bases between. The CDR3 sequence is 14 residues long. Germline CDR1 SGHNT, CDR2 YYREEE (reference sequence). The chain's CDR3 is CASSFYSGKETQYF. The DNA for the CDR3 is TGTGCCAGCAGCTTTTATAGCGGCAAAGAGACCCAGTACTTC.

V gene TRBV2 combines with J gene TRBJ2-3; D is unresolved. This CDR3 contains 14 residues. Germline V gene sequence: CDR1 SNHLY, CDR2 FYNNEI. Trimming removed 6 bases from V and 2 bases from J, with 12 bases in between. The CDR3 spells CASSPYEYTDTQYF. The CDR3 bases are TGTGCCAGCAGCCCTTACGAGTACACAGATACGCAGTATTTT.

The chain recombines TRBV12-5 with TRBJ2-7; 7 positions agree with TRBD2. This CDR3 has 15 amino acids. Unmatched junction bases numbered 5, after V lost 2 bases and J lost 1 base. Germline V gene lookup returns CDR1 LGHNT and CDR2 FRNRAP. The CDR3 protein is CASGLISGLSYEQYF. Written as DNA, the CDR3 is TGTGCTAGTGGTTTGATTAGCGGGCTATCCTACGAGCAGTACTTC.

V and J are TRBV6-6 and TRBJ2-7; the D is unclear. Trimming took off 6 bases at V and 7 bases at J, with 10 bases between the two ends. CDR1 is MNHNY, CDR2 SVGAGI, per germline (reference sequence). The CDR3 extends over 11 amino acids. The CDR3 loop reads CASRLREEQYF. CDR3 DNA sequence: TGTGCCAGCAGGCTACGCGAAGAGCAGTACTTC.

This chain links TRBV2 with TRBJ2-1; 9 bases align to TRBD2. Germline V CDR1 and CDR2: SNHLY, FYNNEI. J lost 3 bases, V lost 10 bases, and 10 bases had no gene match. This CDR3 comprises 15 residues. CDR3 sequence: CAISSTSGNYNEQFF. The DNA of the CDR3 is TGTGCCATCTCTTCGACTAGCGGAAACTACAATGAGCAGTTCTTC.